This T cell receptor (beta chain) was recorded in a study of blood T cell repertoires in COVID-19. At the level of the study: Sources were T cells, B-cell-depleted T cells, or PBMCs; the material itself was cDNA or gDNA.

There are 16 residues in the CDR3. With 7 bases clipped from V and 3 bases from J, the junction kept 11 bases outside the gene matches. The germline gives CDR1 KGHDR, CDR2 SFDVKD. Per the study methods: Researchers report that nucleated cell counts were estimated from reference gene primer amplification. Profiled with immunoSEQ multiplex PCR; TCRdb holds only in-frame clones, not every one. V, J and clone size reflect that table, while D and trimming were determined from the DNA. There are roughly 380,000 clones in the sample; about 85% occur only once, and 3% to 4% lies in the top ten. The sample comprised peripheral blood. The clonotype was recovered from a woman between 18 and 29 years old with acute or convalescent COVID-19. The V call is TRBV24-1, the J call TRBJ2-7; 10 bases are shared with TRBD2. DNA of the CDR3: TGTGCCACCAGCGACCTAGCGGGAGCGACCGTCTACGAGCAGTACTTC. As protein: CATSDLAGATVYEQYF.